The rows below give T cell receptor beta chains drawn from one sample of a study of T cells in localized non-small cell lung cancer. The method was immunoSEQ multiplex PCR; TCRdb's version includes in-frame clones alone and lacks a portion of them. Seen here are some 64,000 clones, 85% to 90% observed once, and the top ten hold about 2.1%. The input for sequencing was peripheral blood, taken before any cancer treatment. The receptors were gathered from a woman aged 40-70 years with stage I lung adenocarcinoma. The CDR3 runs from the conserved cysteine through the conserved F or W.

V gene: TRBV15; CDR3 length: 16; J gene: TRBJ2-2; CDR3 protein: CATSRVGTGGSGELFF
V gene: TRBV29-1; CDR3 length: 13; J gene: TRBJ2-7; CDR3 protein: CSVAKLFPGEQYF
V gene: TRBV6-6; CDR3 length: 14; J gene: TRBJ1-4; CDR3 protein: CASSRGPPYEKLFF
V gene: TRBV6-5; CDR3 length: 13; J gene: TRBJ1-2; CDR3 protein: CASSYSPIYGYTF
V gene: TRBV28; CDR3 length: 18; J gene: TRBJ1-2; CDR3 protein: CASSSFPGQGAYNYGYTF
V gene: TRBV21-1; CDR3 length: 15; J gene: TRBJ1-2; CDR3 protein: CASSKALVDDSGYTF
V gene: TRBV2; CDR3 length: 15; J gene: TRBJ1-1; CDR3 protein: CASRTTGTENTEAFF
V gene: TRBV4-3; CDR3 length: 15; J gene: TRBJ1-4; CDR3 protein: CASSQDDSANEKLFF
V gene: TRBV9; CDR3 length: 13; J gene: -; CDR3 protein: CASSSLAGHEQYF
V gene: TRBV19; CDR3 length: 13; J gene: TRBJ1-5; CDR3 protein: CASRDSFNQPQHF
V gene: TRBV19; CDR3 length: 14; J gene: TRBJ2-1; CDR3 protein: CASSRAGVNNEQFF
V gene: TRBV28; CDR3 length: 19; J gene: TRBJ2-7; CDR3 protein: CASSPLHDRGGWRNYEQYF
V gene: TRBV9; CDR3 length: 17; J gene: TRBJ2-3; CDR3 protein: CASSASRDRVGADTQYF
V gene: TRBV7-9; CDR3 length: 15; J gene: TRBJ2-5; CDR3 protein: CASSQGQGRQETQYF
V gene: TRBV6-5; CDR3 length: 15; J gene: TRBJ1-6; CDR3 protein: CASSYSGQENSPLHF
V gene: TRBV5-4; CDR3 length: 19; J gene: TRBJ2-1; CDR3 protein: CASSLTPLFAVGVYNEQFF
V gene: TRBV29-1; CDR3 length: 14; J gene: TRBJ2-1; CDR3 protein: CSVSGISSYNEQFF
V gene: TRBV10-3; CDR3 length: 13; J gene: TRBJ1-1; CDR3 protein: CAITPTVNTEAFF
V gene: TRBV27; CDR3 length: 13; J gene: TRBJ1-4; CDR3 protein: CASSTTGLEKLFF
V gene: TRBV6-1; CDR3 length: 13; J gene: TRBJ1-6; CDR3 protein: CASSGQNNSPLHF
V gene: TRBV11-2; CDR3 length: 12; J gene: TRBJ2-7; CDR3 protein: CASSQGADEQYF
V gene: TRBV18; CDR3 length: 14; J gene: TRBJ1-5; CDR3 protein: CASSLGQGPQPQHF
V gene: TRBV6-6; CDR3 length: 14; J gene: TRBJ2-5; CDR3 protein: CASSTGTGQETQYF
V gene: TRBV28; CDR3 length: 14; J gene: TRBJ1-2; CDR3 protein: CASSYLGQGRGYTF
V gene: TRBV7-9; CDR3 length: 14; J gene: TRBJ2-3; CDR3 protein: CASSSPLSTDTQYF
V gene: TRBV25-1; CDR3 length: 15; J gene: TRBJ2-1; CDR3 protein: CASSVPGLAVNEQFF
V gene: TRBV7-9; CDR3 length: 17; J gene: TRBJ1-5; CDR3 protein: CASSRDRGLESNQPQHF
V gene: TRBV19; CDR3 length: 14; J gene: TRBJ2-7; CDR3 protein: CASSPHRGRGDRYF
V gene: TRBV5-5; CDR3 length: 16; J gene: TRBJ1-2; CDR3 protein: CASRIEQGGLNYGYTF
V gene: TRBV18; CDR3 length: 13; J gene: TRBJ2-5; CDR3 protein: CAAAIRIEETQYF
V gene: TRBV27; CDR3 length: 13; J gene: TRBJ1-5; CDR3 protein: CASSWSSNQPQHF
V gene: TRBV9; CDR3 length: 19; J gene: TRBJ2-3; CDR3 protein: CASSVELAGAVWGTDTQYF
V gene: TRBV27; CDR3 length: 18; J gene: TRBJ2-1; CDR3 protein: CASSQDRTGSRGVNEQFF
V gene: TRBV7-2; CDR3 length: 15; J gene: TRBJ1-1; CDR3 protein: CASSPWTVMNTEAFF
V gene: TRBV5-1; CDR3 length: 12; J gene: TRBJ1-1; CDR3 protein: CASSLPGTEAFF
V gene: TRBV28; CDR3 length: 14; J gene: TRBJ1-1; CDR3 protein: CASSLGAAKAEAFF
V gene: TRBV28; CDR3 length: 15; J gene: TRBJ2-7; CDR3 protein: CASVFHGQGAYEQYF
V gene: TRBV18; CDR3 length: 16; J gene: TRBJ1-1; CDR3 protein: CASSSNGGGFSTEAFF
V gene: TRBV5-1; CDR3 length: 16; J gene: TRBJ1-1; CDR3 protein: CASSLKGWGLNTEAFF
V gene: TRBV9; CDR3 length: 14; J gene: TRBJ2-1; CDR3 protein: CASSVVDFNNEQFF
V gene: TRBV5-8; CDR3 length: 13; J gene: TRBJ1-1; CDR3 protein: CASSRQMNTEAFF
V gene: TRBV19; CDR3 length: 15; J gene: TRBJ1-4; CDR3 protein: CASTDEGATNEKLFF
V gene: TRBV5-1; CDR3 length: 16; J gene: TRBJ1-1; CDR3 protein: CASSLDPPPSGTEAFF
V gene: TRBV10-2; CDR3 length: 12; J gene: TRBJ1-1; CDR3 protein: CASSDLNTEAFF
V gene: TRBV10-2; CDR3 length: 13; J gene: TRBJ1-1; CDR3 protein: CASMTERDTEAFF
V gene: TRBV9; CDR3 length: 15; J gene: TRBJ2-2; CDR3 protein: CASSVLTVGTGELFF
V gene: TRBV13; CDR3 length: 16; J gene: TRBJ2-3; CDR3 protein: CASSQQEERGGDTQYF
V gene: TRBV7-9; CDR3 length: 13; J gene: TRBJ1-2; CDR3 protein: CASSLQGSYGYTF
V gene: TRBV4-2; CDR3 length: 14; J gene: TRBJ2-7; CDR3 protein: CASSQDQVAYEQYF